These T cell receptor beta chains were read from a single sample in a study of blood T cell repertoires in COVID-19. The method was immunoSEQ multiplex PCR; TCRdb's version includes in-frame clones alone and lacks a portion of them. The sample shows tens of thousands of clones, around 79% of them seen only once. The sequencing sample was made of peripheral blood. These receptors all stem from a man in his sixties with acute or convalescent COVID-19. The conserved cysteine and the conserved F or W are not part of the CDR3 here.

>TRBJ1-1|TRBV10-3
AISDRGQDTEAF
>TRBJ2-7|TRBV11-2
ASSLALAGYEQY
>TRBJ1-2|TRBV28
ASSLQLYGYT
>TRBJ2-1|TRBV7-9
ASSGGLAGVNEQF
>TRBJ1-4|TRBV7-8
ASSYFDRRSTNEKLF
>TRBJ2-1|TRBV5-1
ASSLTGSMGGSYNEQF
>TRBJ1-1|TRBV12-3/TRBV12-4
ASLPSRAGEAF
>TRBJ1-4|TRBV30
AWAGTANEKLF
>TRBJ1-2|TRBV28
ASSSQGAGYT
>TRBJ2-1|TRBV6-5
ASREAQRVYNEQF
>TRBJ1-1|TRBV11-2
ASSPGEKAF
>TRBJ2-7|TRBV28
ASSEGGSSYEQY
>TRBJ1-4|TRBV18
ASSSSQTGMNEKLF
>TRBJ2-1|TRBV11-2
ASSTRLAGLYNEQF
>TRBJ2-6|TRBV23-1
ASSHLRGGFSGANVLT
>TRBJ2-2|TRBV28
ASSLMTGLTGELF
>TRBJ2-5|TRBV6-2/TRBV6-3
ASSYGLLAGGETQY
>TRBJ1-1|TRBV4-1
ASSRPRRGRTNTEAF
>TRBJ2-5|TRBV7-8
ASSLDFWGGEQETQY
>TRBJ2-1|TRBV2
ASSYTGRNEQF
>TRBJ2-5|TRBV29-1
SVDLGQGEETQY
>TRBJ2-1|TRBV11-2
ASSLDGAVIYNEQF
>TRBJ2-1|TRBV5-4
ASSAPTSGRRGYNEQF
>TRBJ1-1|TRBV2
ASSPDRGREAF
>TRBJ2-5|TRBV5-1
ASSLGQGVGETQY
>TRBJ1-1|TRBV28
ASSSPGGSRVEAF
>TRBJ1-2|TRBV7-2
ASSPFRGNHGYT
>TRBJ1-5|TRBV2
ASSGQGSLNQPQH
>TRBJ2-1|TRBV7-9
ASSLNAGSYNEQF
>TRBJ1-6|TRBV5-1
ASSFTGGDSPLH
>TRBJ1-5|TRBV11-2
ASSLRQGQPQH
>TRBJ1-4|TRBV28
ASSLQIRGEKLF
>TRBJ2-3|TRBV4-3
ASSQASLAGDTDTQY
>TRBJ2-2|TRBV28
ASSFLMVGGNTGELF
>TRBJ2-4|TRBV7-3
ASSFETGGAKY
>TRBJ1-1|TRBV7-2
ASSLWTGAEAF
>TRBJ1-2|TRBV2
ASSEYGSSGGYT
>TRBJ1-2|TRBV7-2
ASSDSANYGYT
>TRBJ1-5|TRBV27
ASSSDRGNNQPQH
>TRBJ2-1|TRBV11-2
ASSLDYVGLLAGKSNEQF
>TRBJ1-5|TRBV27
ASSYRRDQPQH
>TRBJ1-4|TRBV4-3
ASSLRWGQGDEKLF
>TRBJ2-1|TRBV7-6
ASSPLAHEQF
>TRBJ2-7|TRBV5-5
ASSSLGTAAYEQY
>TRBJ1-1|TRBV19
ASKSRGHEATEAF
>TRBJ1-2|TRBV10-3
AIMGGQGYGYT
>TRBJ2-7|TRBV10-3
AIRGSSYEQY
>TRBJ1-4|TRBV5-3
ARSLGRDRVVEKLF
>TRBJ2-5|TRBV7-9
ASSPGTSGSSEGVETQY
>TRBJ1-5|TRBV20-1
SAKGGTGRH
>TRBJ2-7|TRBV5-4
ASSLDRKGEY
>TRBJ2-7|TRBV19
ASSSNRDRGRYEQY
>TRBJ1-6|TRBV6-5
ASSYDRSSYNSPLH
>TRBJ2-1|TRBV10-3
AISQLAGTRNEQF